Listed here is a single TCR beta chain. Measured with immunoSEQ multiplex PCR; TCRdb has only the in-frame clones, and not every one. The sample shows approximately 85,000 clones, under 95% of them seen only once. V was pared by 2 bases and J by 4 bases, with 6 bases between. This CDR3 contains 13 residues. Germline V lookup: CDR1 SNHLY, CDR2 FYNNEI. The entry originates in a study of technical replicates of blood from a few donors. The clonotype comes from a human donor in good health. V gene TRBV2 combines with J gene TRBJ2-1; possible D gene TRBD2, 5 bases. The source material was T cells isolated from PBMCs. CDR3 region: CASSERTYNEQFF. In nucleotides, the CDR3 is TGTGCCAGCAGTGAACGGACTTACAATGAGCAGTTCTTC.